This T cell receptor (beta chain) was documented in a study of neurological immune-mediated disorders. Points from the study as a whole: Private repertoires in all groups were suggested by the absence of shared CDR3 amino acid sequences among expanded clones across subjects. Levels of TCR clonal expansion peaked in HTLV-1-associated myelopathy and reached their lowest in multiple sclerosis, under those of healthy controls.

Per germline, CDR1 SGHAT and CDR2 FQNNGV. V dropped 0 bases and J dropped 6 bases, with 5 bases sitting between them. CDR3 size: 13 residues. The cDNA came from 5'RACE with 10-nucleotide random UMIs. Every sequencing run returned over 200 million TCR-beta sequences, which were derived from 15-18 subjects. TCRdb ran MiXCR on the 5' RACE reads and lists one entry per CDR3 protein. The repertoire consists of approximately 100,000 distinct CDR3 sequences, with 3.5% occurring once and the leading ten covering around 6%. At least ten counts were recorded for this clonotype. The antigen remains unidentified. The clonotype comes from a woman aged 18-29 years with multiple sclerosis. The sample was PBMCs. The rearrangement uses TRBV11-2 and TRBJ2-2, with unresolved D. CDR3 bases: TGTGCCAGCAGCTTAGATCAGGCCGGGGAGCTGTTTTTT. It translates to CASSLDQAGELFF. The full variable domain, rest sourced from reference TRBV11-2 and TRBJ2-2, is EAGVAQSPRYKIIEKRQSVAFWCNPISGHATLYWYQQILGQGPKLLIQFQNNGVVDDSQLPKDRFSAERLKGVDSTLKIQPAKLEDSAVYLCASSLDQAGELFFGEGSRLTVL.